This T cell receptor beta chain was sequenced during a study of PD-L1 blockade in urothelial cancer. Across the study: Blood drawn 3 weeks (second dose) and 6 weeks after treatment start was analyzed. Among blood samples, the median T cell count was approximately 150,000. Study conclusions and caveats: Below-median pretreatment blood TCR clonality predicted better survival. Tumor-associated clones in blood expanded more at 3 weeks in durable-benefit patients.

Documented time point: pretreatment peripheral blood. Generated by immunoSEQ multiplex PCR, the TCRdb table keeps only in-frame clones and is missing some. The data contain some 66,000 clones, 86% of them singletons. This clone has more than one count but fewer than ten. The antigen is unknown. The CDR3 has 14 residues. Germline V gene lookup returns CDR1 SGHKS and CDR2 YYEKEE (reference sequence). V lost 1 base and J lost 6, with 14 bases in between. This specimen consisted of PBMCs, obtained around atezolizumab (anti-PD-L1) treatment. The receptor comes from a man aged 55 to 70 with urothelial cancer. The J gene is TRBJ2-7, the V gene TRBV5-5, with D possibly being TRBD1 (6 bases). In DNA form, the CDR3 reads TGTGCCAGCAGCTTGATTGCACAGGGTGGCGAGCAGTACTTC. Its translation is CASSLIAQGGEQYF.